This T cell receptor (beta chain) was obtained from a study of cytomegalovirus exposure and HLA in healthy donors. Whole-study results and caveats: TRBV6-2, TRBV6-3 and other indistinguishable V segments were excluded.

In regard to this clone: Its cognate antigen is unknown.

The PCR employed 60 Vbeta primers together with 13 Jbeta primers. Data came from immunoSEQ multiplex PCR; TCRdb stores just in-frame clones and leaves some out. The sample includes some 150,000 clones, 60% to 85% of them seen just once. The V end was cut by 1 base, the J end by 5 bases, with 5 bases between. Germline CDR1 is SGHTA and CDR2 is FQGNSA. This CDR3 spans 12 amino acids. Source material: PBMCs. The chain links TRBV7-2 to TRBJ1-1; D gene ambiguous. This TCR came from a man between 40 and 49 years old in good health and CMV-seropositive. The DNA of the CDR3 is TGTGCCAGCAGCTTAGGACTGACTGAAGCTTTCTTT. Encoded protein: CASSLGLTEAFF. The full variable domain, rest sourced from reference TRBV7-2 and TRBJ1-1, is GAGVSQSPSNKVTEKGKDVELRCDPISGHTALYWYRQSLGQGLEFLIYFQGNSAPDKSGLPSDRFSAERTGGSVSTLTIQRTQQEDSAVYLCASSLGLTEAFFGQGTRLTVV.